The entry below gives a single T cell receptor (beta chain) sequence along with its context. The antigen remains undetermined. The data are from a study of CD8+ T cells in alopecia areata. Study information: Oral tofacitinib (5 to 10 mg twice daily) was administered to treated patients. Study findings and constraints: Especially in alopecia totalis/universalis, lesional scalp showed greater clonality than normal scalp did. Scalp clonality, together with expanded CD8+ clones among the top 100, fell significantly with tofacitinib.

The treatment was: oral pan-JAK inhibitor, 5-10 mg twice daily. In each case, RNA was isolated and then reverse transcribed into cDNA as the sequencing template. Here immunoSEQ multiplex PCR was the method, and the copy in TCRdb shows in-frame clones only, minus some. The sample lists about 87,000 clones; about three quarters were seen once. Trimming left V 3 bases short and J 1 base short, with 10 bases between. Germline V gene data show CDR1 as SGHRS and CDR2 as YFSETQ. The CDR3 covers 14 residues. This chain uses TRBV5-1 with TRBJ1-1, with D hard to call. The source is a human donor with alopecia areata. The sample here was CD8+ T cells sorted from blood, taken around week 44, from a patient treated with tofacitinib. The CDR3 here is CASSSRTSNTEAFF. CDR3 DNA: TGCGCCAGCAGCTCGAGGACTTCGAACACTGAAGCTTTCTTT.